Sequencing of this T cell receptor (beta chain) was carried out in a study of blood T cells in healthy people across ages. Findings and limits, study-wide: Diversity estimates from one million T cells were considered underestimates. Diversity of TCR beta per million T cells declined in a roughly linear way with age.

This clonotype was observed a few times. Its antigen is not identified. The authors ran a second PCR of roughly 6 to 12 cycles using a sample-barcoded 5' primer and a J-beta primer mix. Every cDNA molecule carried a tag from a template-switch adaptor bearing 12 random nucleotides. TCRdb fed the 5' RACE reads into MiXCR, producing one record per CDR3 protein. The sample shows 1.5 million to 2 million distinct CDR3 sequences, around half of them seen only once. This CDR3 comprises 20 residues. The receptor was isolated from a woman aged 40 to 55 in good health. This chain joins TRBV21-1 and TRBJ2-7; TRBD2 is taken as the D call from the table, unchecked against the DNA. TRBV21-1 is assigned pseudogene status. Sequenced material: blood. Here the CDR3 reads CASSKVKGQGPSCSYYEQYF. The CDR3 DNA reads TGTGCCAGCAGCAAAGTGAAGGGGCAGGGCCCTAGTTGCTCATACTACGAGCAGTACTTC.